Following are 30 T cell receptor beta chains from one sample sequenced in a study of T cell repertoires in cytomegalovirus infection. TCRdb reprocessed the reads with MiXCR, giving one entry per CDR3 protein. The table has approximately 1,000,000 distinct CDR3 sequences, approximately 31% seen once. The antigens of these receptors remain unknown. Here the sequenced sample was cultured CD8+ T cells from PBMCs, taken from culture after CMV antigen stimulation. Every receptor here comes from a human donor in good health (CMV status not recorded). Some clones in this sample may be carry-over from other donors' samples.

The V and J genes are TRBV6-5 and TRBJ2-2; possibly TRBD1 or TRBD2 for D (6 bases each). The CDR3 length is 14 residues. Trimming took 0 bases from V and 7 from J, leaving 9 bases between them. Germline CDR1 and CDR2: MNHEY and SVGAGI. In DNA, the CDR3 is TGTGCCAGCAGTTACTCGAAGGGGGGCGGGGAGCTGTTTTTT. Translation gives CASSYSKGGGELFF.

CDR3: CASSQEAGNQETQYF. The CDR3 DNA is TGCGCCAGCAGCCAAGAGGCGGGGAACCAAGAGACCCAGTACTTC. The chain couples TRBV4-1 to TRBJ2-5; D is perhaps TRBD2 (6 bases). The CDR3 extends over 15 amino acids. The germline V gene encodes CDR1 MGHRA and CDR2 YSYEKL. The V and J ends lost 0 bases and 0 bases respectively, with 8 bases between them.

This clonotype was counted between two and nine times. The chain combines TRBV4-2 with TRBJ2-4; D gene unclear. The CDR3 is 17 residues long. Germline-derived CDR1 and CDR2 are LGHNA and YNFKEQ. Trimming took off 1 base at V and 10 bases at J, with 23 bases between the two ends. CDR3 protein: CASSQVGTTTSSRIQYF. In nucleotides, the CDR3 is TGTGCCAGCAGCCAAGTCGGTACTACCACATCTTCGAGGATTCAGTACTTC.

This clonotype was detected a few times. The V call is TRBV6-5, the J call TRBJ2-1; D not resolved. The V and J ends lost 2 bases and 4 bases respectively, with 12 bases between them. The CDR3 sequence is 15 residues long. Germline loops: CDR1 MNHEY, CDR2 SVGAGI. The CDR3 DNA follows: TGTGCCAGCAGTTACAGCGACGGGCCGTACAATGAGCAGTTCTTC. Translated: CASSYSDGPYNEQFF.

The chain carries TRBV24-1 and TRBJ1-5; D gene uncertain. Trimming took 3 bases from V and 3 from J, leaving 14 bases between them. Germline V gene sequence: CDR1 KGHDR, CDR2 SFDVKD. The CDR3 totals 16 residues. CDR3 protein: CATSDGRLGDNQPQHF. DNA for the CDR3: TGTGCCACCAGTGATGGAAGACTCGGTGACAATCAGCCCCAGCATTTT.

The chain combines TRBV4-1 with TRBJ2-7; TRBD1 matches 11 bases. In germline, CDR1 is MGHRA, CDR2 YSYEKL. V was clipped by 4 bases and J by 5 bases; unmatched bases: 16. This CDR3 spans 18 amino acids. DNA for the CDR3: TGCGCCAGCAGCCCAGGACAGGGGGCGTTTTTTCTGGGTGACGAGCAGTACTTC. This encodes CASSPGQGAFFLGDEQYF.

This clonotype was detected ten times or more. This chain uses TRBV7-9 with TRBJ1-1; no definite D call. This CDR3 has 14 amino acids. V dropped 0 bases and J dropped 1 base, with 6 bases sitting between them. CDR1 is SEHNR, CDR2 FQNEAQ, per germline (reference sequence). In DNA, the CDR3 is TGTGCCAGCAGCTTAGCGACGGGGAACACTGAAGCTTTCTTT. Encoded protein: CASSLATGNTEAFF.

This clonotype was seen only a few times. This sequence joins TRBV19 and TRBJ2-1; unclear D gene. Trimming left V 4 bases short and J 3 bases short, with 10 bases between. CDR3 length: 14 amino acids. Per germline, CDR1 LNHDA and CDR2 SQIVND (reference sequence). The CDR3 DNA is TGTGCCAGTAGTAAAGGGTATGGCTACAATGAGCAGTTCTTC. This gives the protein CASSKGYGYNEQFF.

This clonotype was recorded many times. The chain links TRBV11-2 to TRBJ1-1; D remains unclear. Germline-derived CDR1 and CDR2 are SGHAT and FQNNGV. The CDR3 spans 14 residues. V was pared by 0 bases and J by 4 bases, with 9 bases between. CDR3 in amino acids: CASSLDWWGTEAFF. DNA for the CDR3: TGTGCCAGCAGCTTAGATTGGTGGGGCACTGAAGCTTTCTTT.

CDR3 nucleotides: TGCGCCAGCAGCGACGGACAGGGGGGTTACGAGCAGTACTTC. It is translated as CASSDGQGGYEQYF. The V and J genes are TRBV4-1 and TRBJ2-7, with 10 bases matching TRBD1. V dropped 5 bases and J dropped 4; count of bases not matched to a gene: 5. In germline, CDR1 is MGHRA, CDR2 YSYEKL. This CDR3 region has 14 residues.

A remark on this clonotype: A much larger clone differs by one base, so this may be a read error. The chain carries TRBV7-2 and TRBJ1-1; 7 nucleotides line up with TRBD1. The CDR3 runs 13 residues. Germline values: CDR1 SGHTA, CDR2 FQGNSA. CDR3 in amino acids: CVSSPLGQSEAFF. The CDR3 region has the DNA TGTGTCAGCAGCCCCCTGGGACAGAGTGAAGCTTTCTTT.

The CDR3 protein is CASSYRDSNTEAFF. The CDR3 nucleotides are TGTGCCAGCAGTTACCGGGACAGTAACACTGAAGCTTTCTTT. V gene TRBV27 combines with J gene TRBJ1-1; 7 bases fit TRBD1. This CDR3 is 14 amino acids long. Germline trimming cut 4 bases from V and 2 bases from J; bases unmatched to any gene: 4. Germline lookup yields CDR1 MNHEY and CDR2 SMNVEV (reference sequence).

This clonotype was observed a handful of times. The chain recombines TRBV7-9 with TRBJ1-4; D uncertain. Trimming shortened V by 5 bases and J by 5 bases, and 6 bases separated the two germline ends. The germline V gene has CDR1 SEHNR and CDR2 FQNEAQ (reference sequence). This CDR3 has 12 residues. The CDR3 sequence is CASSNMNEKLFF. In DNA form, the CDR3 reads TGTGCCAGCAGCAACATGAATGAAAAACTGTTTTTT.

The chain is built from TRBV7-9 and TRBJ2-7, with a possible D match to TRBD2 (7 bases). This CDR3 comprises 15 residues. Germline V gene lookup returns CDR1 SEHNR and CDR2 FQNEAQ (reference sequence). The V end was cut by 3 bases, the J end by 5 bases, with 17 bases between. In DNA, the CDR3 is TGTGCCAGCAGCTTGGGGGGGACACCCGCCCACGAGCAGTACGTC. It translates to CASSLGGTPAHEQYV.

On this clonotype: A junction end diverges from the germline sequence, so it may reflect a read error. The chain is built from TRBV7-2 and TRBJ1-3; 8 bases match TRBD1. The germline CDR1 and CDR2 sequences are SGHTA and FQGNSA. This CDR3 has 21 residues. The CDR3 DNA sequence: TGTGTCAGCAGCCGAACCGAGCAGGGGGCCCGTAATGCTCTTGTGCGAAACACCATATATTTT. This sequence encodes CVSSRTEQGARNALVRNTIYF. Together with reference TRBV7-2 and TRBJ1-3, the CDR3 gives the full variable domain: GAGVSQSPSNKVTEKGKDVELRCDPISGHTALYWYRQSLGQGLEFLIYFQGNSAPDKSGLPSDRFSAERTGGSVSTLTIQRTQQEDSAVYLCVSSRTEQGARNALVRNTIYFGEGSWLTVV.

CDR3 coding DNA: TGTGCCAGCAGTGAAGCCCGTTATGGCTACAATGAGCAGTTCTTC. This gives the protein CASSEARYGYNEQFF. The chain recombines TRBV6-1 with TRBJ2-1; D is ambiguous. The CDR3 is 15 amino acids. Trimming pared 0 bases from V and 3 bases from J, leaving 9 bases between. Germline V gives CDR1 MNHNS, CDR2 SASEGT.

A few counts support this clonotype. The rearrangement uses TRBV20-1 and TRBJ2-1, with 9 bases aligning to TRBD2. This CDR3 is built from 16 residues. V was pared by 0 bases and J by 9 bases, with 12 bases of the junction left unmatched. The germline CDR1 and CDR2 sequences are DFQATT and SNEGSKA (reference sequence). DNA of the CDR3: TGCAGTGCTAGAGATCGGCGGGGGGGCCTGACGAGTGAGCAGTTCTTC. It specifies CSARDRRGGLTSEQFF.

The rearrangement uses TRBV6-8 and TRBJ2-1; D not resolved. Between the trimmed V and J ends, which lost 7 bases and 0 bases, there was a span of 7 bases. The CDR3 extends over 13 amino acids. Germline V gene data show CDR1 as MNHGY and CDR2 as SAAAGT. The CDR3: CASTLRSYNEQFF. DNA for the CDR3: TGTGCCAGCACCCTCCGCTCCTACAATGAGCAGTTCTTC.

The chain is built from TRBV4-1 and TRBJ1-4; no clear D gene. CDR3 length: 14 amino acids. Deletions cut 6 bases from V and 12 bases from J, with 20 bases between. Germline CDR1 is MGHRA and CDR2 is YSYEKL. CDR3: CASSLSGNPGELFF. The CDR3 bases are TGCGCCAGCAGTCTATCCGGGAACCCTGGGGAACTGTTTTTT.

The chain has TRBV12-3 or TRBV12-4 and TRBJ1-4; D may be TRBD1 (6 bases). The CDR3 extends over 19 amino acids. V was trimmed by 3 bases and J by 1 base, leaving 21 bases between them. DNA for the CDR3: TGTGCCAGCAGTTTCATAGGCAGGGGATTCCCACGAACTAATGAAAAACTGTTTTTT. This encodes CASSFIGRGFPRTNEKLFF.

The V and J genes are TRBV5-4 and TRBJ1-1; D might be TRBD1 (5 bases). The CDR3 sequence is 12 residues long. Trimming shortened V by 4 bases and J by 8 bases, and 12 bases separated the two germline ends. The germline V gene has CDR1 SGHNT and CDR2 YYREEE (reference sequence). CDR3 protein: CASSEGTDEAFF. CDR3 in DNA: TGTGCCAGCAGCGAAGGGACGGACGAAGCTTTCTTT.

J is TRBJ1-5 and V is TRBV5-6, with D uncertain. In germline, CDR1 is SGHDT, CDR2 YYEEEE. The CDR3 has 12 amino acids. V was trimmed by 0 bases and J by 10 bases, leaving 8 bases between them. The CDR3 sequence: CASSLGARPQHF. The CDR3 DNA reads as TGTGCCAGCAGCTTGGGGGCAAGACCCCAGCATTTT.

This clonotype has just a few counts. CDR3 in amino acids: CATTGNTEAFF. The CDR3 region has the DNA TGTGCCACGACCGGGAACACTGAAGCTTTCTTT. The chain links TRBV6-6 to TRBJ1-1; D is unresolved. CDR3 length: 11 residues. The ends were cut back, 10 bases at V and 1 base at J, with 7 bases in the middle. Germline V CDR1 and CDR2: MNHNY, SVGAGI (reference sequence).

Concerning this clonotype itself: This could be a read error, since a much larger clone is one nucleotide away. The V call is TRBV12-3 or TRBV12-4, the J call TRBJ1-1, with 7 bases identical to TRBD1. This CDR3 has 12 amino acids. With V trimmed by 4 bases and J by 7 bases, 3 bases remained unmatched. The CDR3 coding sequence is TGTGCCAGCAGTTCCGGACAGGTTGAAGCTTTCTTT. It yields the protein CASSSGQVEAFF.

Only a few counts were recorded for this clonotype. The V and J genes are TRBV27 and TRBJ2-7; 12 bases agree with TRBD2. The germline V gene has CDR1 MNHEY and CDR2 SMNVEV (reference sequence). The CDR3 covers 16 residues. V shed 5 bases, J shed 0 bases, and the junction held 5 bases outside the gene matches. CDR3 residues: CASSPKTSGSSYEQYF. As DNA, the CDR3 is TGTGCCAGCAGTCCTAAGACTAGCGGGAGCTCCTACGAGCAGTACTTC.

A few counts support this clonotype. This chain joins TRBV7-9 and TRBJ2-5, with 9 bases identical to TRBD1. The junction had 4 bases not matched to a gene; V was cut back by 5 bases and J by 0 bases. CDR1 and CDR2 (germline): SEHNR, FQNEAQ (reference sequence). The CDR3 length is 15 residues. In nucleotides, the CDR3 is TGTGCCAGCAGCCACAGGGGGCAAGACCAAGAGACCCAGTACTTC. It codes for CASSHRGQDQETQYF.

The V gene is TRBV6-2 or TRBV6-3, the J gene TRBJ2-5, with TRBD1 as a possible D gene (5 bases). The CDR3 consists of 14 residues. Germline CDR1 is MNHEY and CDR2 is SVGEGT. The germline V and J ends were trimmed by 2 bases and 3 bases, with 10 bases remaining between them. In DNA form, the CDR3 reads TGTGCCAGCAGTTACGTAGACAGAGAAGAGACCCAGTACTTC. Amino acids: CASSYVDREETQYF.

This CDR3 is CASSLSGTPSYNEQFF. CDR3 DNA sequence: TGTGCCAGCAGTCTCTCCGGGACACCCTCCTACAATGAGCAGTTCTTC. The chain links TRBV6-1 to TRBJ2-1; D might be TRBD1 (6 bases). The CDR3 covers 16 residues. In germline, CDR1 is MNHNS, CDR2 SASEGT. Trimming stripped 5 bases from V and 0 bases from J, with 14 bases between.

This clonotype was detected only a few times. CDR3 DNA: TGCGCCAGCAGCCAGGATTCGAAGACCCAGTACTTC. It translates to CASSQDSKTQYF. V usage is TRBV10-2 and J usage is TRBJ2-5; D gene unclear. The CDR3 is made up of 12 amino acids. The ends were cut back, 6 bases at V and 6 bases at J, with 11 bases in the middle. Germline lookup yields CDR1 WSHSY and CDR2 SAAADI.

The chain uses TRBV12-3 or TRBV12-4 and TRBJ1-5; D call uncertain. This CDR3 region has 12 residues. V was cut by 5 bases and J by 7 bases, with 9 bases left in between. The CDR3 reads CASSDLGQPQHF. The CDR3 DNA is TGTGCCAGCAGTGACCTCGGGCAGCCCCAGCATTTT.